This T cell receptor beta chain originates from a study of PD-1 blockade in classical Hodgkin lymphoma (TCRdb year 2020). At the level of the whole study: Nivolumab dosing was 3 mg/kg intravenously every 2 weeks, continuing until either disease progression or unacceptable toxicity. The study used CyTOF and TCR beta sequencing to define a peripheral blood immune signature of response to PD-1 blockade in classical Hodgkin lymphoma. Study-wide findings and limitations: The study was limited to a single clinical trial cohort, and causes of repertoire differences, possibly disease activity or prior therapy, remained undefined. By C4D1, a significant rise was seen in CD4+ TCR diversity but not in CD8+ TCR diversity (p=0.0027 vs p=0.16), and the rise was most apparent among complete responders (p=0.02). Lower diversity was seen in patients whose nivolumab began less than 1 year after ASCT, and these patients were left out of later analyses so that immune reconstitution would not confound the results. Baseline TCR diversity was reported as lower in newly diagnosed patients than in healthy donors, and lower still in relapsed/refractory patients. Among trial patients, those achieving complete response had baseline diversity similar to that of newly diagnosed patients, while diversity was significantly lower in partial responders and progressors.

With respect to this clone: Which antigen it targets is not known. It has no much larger one-base neighbor in the sample; base qualities were not kept.

The Qiagen DNeasy kit was used to extract genomic DNA from unsorted PBMCs and from the negatively selected CD4+ and CD8+ fractions. TCR beta CDR3 regions were amplified by immunoSEQ multiplex PCR using primers annealing to V and J segments. A synthetic immune receptor repertoire was used to minimize amplification bias, and remaining bias was computationally removed after sequencing. The original pipeline was this. Custom Python scripts were used to quantify repertoire diversity as the Shannon entropy index. The unsorted, CD4+ and CD8+ repertoires were each analyzed separately, with the exception of combined analyses, where CD4+ and CD8+ sequences were merged in silico. A clone counted as expanded when the clone's frequency after treatment rose at least 2-fold relative to C1D1, and clones undetected at baseline were given a pseudocount of 0.5. Clones with 0 or 1 copy at C1D1 were defined as singleton clones, while clones with 2 or more copies were defined as non-singleton clones. Clones expanded in unsorted samples were assigned a CD4+, CD8+ or unknown annotation through matching of protein sequences in sorted samples from the same patient. Wilcoxon tests were applied to paired samples to test diversity changes from C1D1 to C4D1. TCRdb's version of the immuneACCESS table is confined to in-frame rearrangements and falls short of the full clone set. An unresolved V gene accounts for under half of the shortfall where checked; the remainder is of unknown origin. V, J and clone size derive from that table, while D and trimming were established from the DNA sequence. The sample table records about 100,000 clones; roughly 84% of these occur just once. The ten largest clonotypes hold 9.5% to 15% of the sample.

The sample's time point, from its label and the paper: cycle 1 day 1 (C1D1), immediately before nivolumab initiation. Every trial patient had relapsed following autologous stem cell transplantation, and prior brentuximab vedotin exposure was what differed among cohorts A, B and C. The trial cohort comprised about 60 patients with relapsed/refractory classical Hodgkin lymphoma whose best overall responses were complete response, partial response or progressive disease. In the multi-cohort phase II CheckMate 205 trial, trial patients received single-agent nivolumab. Best overall response was determined by an independent review committee according to the 2007 International Working Group response criteria. Trial PBMCs were collected immediately before nivolumab initiation (C1D1) and during therapy at cycle 2 day 1 and cycle 4 day 1. Peripheral blood was collected in 8 mL Vacutainer Cell Preparation Tubes, from which PBMCs were isolated by centrifugation and then cryopreserved.

CDR1 is given as LNHDA and CDR2 as SQIVND, both from the germline V gene (reference sequence). Its CDR3 holds 15 amino acids, cysteine through phenylalanine. Just the 45-base CDR3 DNA is kept, in frame starting at base 1. For this chain, trimming is 5 bases at the V end and 7 bases at the J end, and the number of junction bases without a gene match is 9. The material was peripheral blood mononuclear cells (PBMCs), obtained at baseline. The sequence derives from a human donor with classical Hodgkin lymphoma. The chain was built from TRBV19 and TRBJ2-1; TRBD2 lines up with 9 middle nucleotides. The DNA reads as follows: TGTGCCAGTAGTTATCTAGCGGGGCTGACTAATGAGCAGTTCTTC. Its protein is CASSYLAGLTNEQFF.